The following is a T cell receptor beta chain sequence with its context. The antigen is undetermined. These data originate in a study of graft-versus-host responses after intestinal transplantation. Looking at the study overall: Those transplanted obtained multivisceral, liver-intestinal, or isolated intestinal grafts. For two to four years after anti-thymocyte globulin induction, all recipients took tacrolimus and steroids. Study outcomes and limitations: GvH clones were found in recipient marrow; some appeared first in ileum or blood. With peak circulating GvH clone levels came an association with early post-transplant HvG declines.

Libraries were prepared by immunoSEQ multiplex PCR; TCRdb keeps only in-frame clonotypes and omits some of them. This sample has almost 70,000 clones, with just under 95% found just once. This sample comprised bone marrow, obtained less than 750 days after intestinal transplantation. This clonotype was sampled from a human patient who received an intestinal transplant, so some T cells may come from the graft donor.

Here the CDR3 DNA reads TGTGCCAGCAGTTTACAGGGGGCATATCTGTATGGCTACACCTTC. It codes for CASSLQGAYLYGYTF. The chain joins TRBV27 to TRBJ1-2; 8 bases line up with TRBD1. Unmatched junction bases numbered 7, after V lost 2 bases and J lost 5 bases. Germline lookup yields CDR1 MNHEY and CDR2 SMNVEV (reference sequence). There are 15 residues in the CDR3.